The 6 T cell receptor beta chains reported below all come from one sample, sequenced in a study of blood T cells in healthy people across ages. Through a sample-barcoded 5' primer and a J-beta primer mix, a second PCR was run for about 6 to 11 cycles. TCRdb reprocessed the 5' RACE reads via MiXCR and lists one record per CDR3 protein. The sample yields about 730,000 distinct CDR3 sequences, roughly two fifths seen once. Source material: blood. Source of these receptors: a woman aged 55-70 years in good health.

The CDR3 coding sequence is TGTGCCAGCAGCCAACTCGAGGGGATGAGGCGGCAGTACTTC. Translating it yields CASSQLEGMRRQYF. The chain carries TRBV14 and TRBJ2-5; D tentatively fits TRBD1 or TRBD2 (5 bases each). Germline V gives CDR1 SGHDN, CDR2 FVKESK. V was cut by 2 bases and J by 11 bases, with 18 bases left in between. This CDR3 comprises 14 residues.

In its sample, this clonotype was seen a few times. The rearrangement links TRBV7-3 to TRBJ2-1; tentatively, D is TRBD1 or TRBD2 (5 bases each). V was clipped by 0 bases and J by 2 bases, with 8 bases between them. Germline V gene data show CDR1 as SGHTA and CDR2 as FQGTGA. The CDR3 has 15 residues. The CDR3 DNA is TGTGCCAGCAGCTTAACAGGGGAGACCTACAATGAGCAGTTCTTC. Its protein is CASSLTGETYNEQFF.

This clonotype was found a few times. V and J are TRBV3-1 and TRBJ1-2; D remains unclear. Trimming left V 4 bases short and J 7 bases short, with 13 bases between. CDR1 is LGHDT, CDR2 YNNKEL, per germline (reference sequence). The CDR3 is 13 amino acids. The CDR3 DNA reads TGTGCCAGCAGCCCCTCCGAGTCGGGTGGCTACACCTTC. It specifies CASSPSESGGYTF. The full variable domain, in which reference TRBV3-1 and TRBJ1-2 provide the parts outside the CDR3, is DTAVSQTPKYLVTQMGNDKSIKCEQNLGHDTMYWYKQDSKKFLKIMFSYNNKELIINETVPNRFSPKSPDKAHLNLHINSLELGDSAVYFCASSPSESGGYTFGSGTRLTVV.

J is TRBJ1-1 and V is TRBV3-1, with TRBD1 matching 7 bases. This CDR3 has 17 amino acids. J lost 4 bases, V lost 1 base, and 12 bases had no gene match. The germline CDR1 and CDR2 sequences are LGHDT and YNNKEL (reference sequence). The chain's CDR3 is CASSQVTQGIKGTEAFF. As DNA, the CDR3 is TGTGCCAGCAGCCAAGTCACACAGGGGATTAAGGGCACTGAAGCTTTCTTT. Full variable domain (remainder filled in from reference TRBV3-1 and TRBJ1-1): DTAVSQTPKYLVTQMGNDKSIKCEQNLGHDTMYWYKQDSKKFLKIMFSYNNKELIINETVPNRFSPKSPDKAHLNLHINSLELGDSAVYFCASSQVTQGIKGTEAFFGQGTRLTVV.

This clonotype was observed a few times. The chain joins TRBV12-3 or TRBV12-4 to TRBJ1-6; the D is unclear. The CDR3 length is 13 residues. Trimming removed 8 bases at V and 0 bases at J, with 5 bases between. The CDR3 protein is CASGSSYNSPLHF. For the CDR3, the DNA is TGTGCCAGCGGGAGCTCCTATAATTCACCCCTCCACTTT.

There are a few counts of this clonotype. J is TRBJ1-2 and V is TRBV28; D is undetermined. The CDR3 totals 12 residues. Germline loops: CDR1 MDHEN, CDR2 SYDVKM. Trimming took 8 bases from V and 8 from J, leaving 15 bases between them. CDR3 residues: CASYRPESGYTF. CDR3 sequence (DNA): TGTGCCAGCTACCGCCCAGAATCAGGCTACACCTTC.